This entry lists 10 T cell receptor beta chains sequenced from one sample in a study of Ad26.COV2.S vaccination and SARS-CoV-2 variants. The data were produced by immunoSEQ multiplex PCR, yet TCRdb's version contains in-frame clones alone and is incomplete. The profile shows roughly 380,000 clones, around 87% of them singletons. Treatment meaning: around 19 received Ad26.COV2.S at low or high dose, single or two shots; 5 received placebo; per-sample allocation not given. At day 63 after the first vaccine or placebo injection, samples were drawn. The specimen was peripheral blood, collected in a trial of Ad26.COV2.S vaccine versus placebo. These receptor sequences come from a person aged 18-65 years who received the Ad26.COV2.S COVID-19 vaccine or a placebo.

The V and J genes are TRBV28 and TRBJ1-2, with a possible D match to TRBD1 (5 bases). V lost 2 bases and J lost 3, with 10 bases in between. Germline lookup yields CDR1 MDHEN and CDR2 SYDVKM. The length of the CDR3 is 14 residues. CDR3 loop: CASSLIDRHYGYTF. The CDR3 DNA reads as TGTGCCAGCAGTTTAATTGACAGACACTATGGCTACACCTTC.

J is TRBJ1-2 and V is TRBV19, with D unresolved. There are 11 residues in the CDR3. From germline, CDR1 is LNHDA and CDR2 SQIVND (reference sequence). V was cut by 10 bases and J by 4 bases, with 10 bases left in between. DNA of the CDR3: TGTGCCACCGGGTTCGGCTATGGCTACACCTTC. This codes for CATGFGYGYTF.

The chain links TRBV7-9 to TRBJ1-1; D is uncertain. Germline assignment: CDR1 SEHNR and CDR2 FQNEAQ (reference sequence). The CDR3 sequence is 14 residues long. The V end was cut by 4 bases, the J end by 0 bases, with 9 bases between. CDR3: CASSYQNMNTEAFF. Here the CDR3 DNA reads TGTGCCAGCAGCTATCAGAACATGAACACTGAAGCTTTCTTT. Full variable domain (rest looked up from reference TRBV7-9 and TRBJ1-1): DTGVSQNPRHKITKRGQNVTFRCDPISEHNRLYWYRQTLGQGPEFLTYFQNEAQLEKSRLLSDRFSAERPKGSFSTLEIQRTEQGDSAMYLCASSYQNMNTEAFFGQGTRLTVV.

V gene TRBV24-1 combines with J gene TRBJ2-1, with 12 bases lining up with TRBD1. With V trimmed by 3 bases and J by 5 bases, 10 bases remained unmatched. The CDR3 is 18 residues long. CDR1 KGHDR and CDR2 SFDVKD come from the germline V gene. CDR3 residues: CATSDGGQGASLHNEQFF. The CDR3 bases are TGTGCCACCAGTGATGGGGGACAGGGGGCTTCACTTCACAATGAGCAGTTCTTC.

A single count supports this clone. The rearrangement joins TRBV5-6 to TRBJ2-3; D is unclear. The V end was cut by 0 bases, the J end by 4 bases, with 15 bases between. Germline V gives CDR1 SGHDT, CDR2 YYEEEE. The CDR3 consists of 16 residues. The CDR3 loop reads CASSLVAKAVADTQYF. The CDR3 nucleotides read TGTGCCAGCAGCTTGGTTGCAAAGGCCGTGGCAGATACGCAGTATTTT. The full variable domain, rest sourced from reference TRBV5-6 and TRBJ2-3, is DAGVTQSPTHLIKTRGQQVTLRCSPKSGHDTVSWYQQALGQGPQFIFQYYEEEERQRGNFPDRFSGHQFPNYSSELNVNALLLGDSALYLCASSLVAKAVADTQYFGPGTRLTVL.

The chain is built from TRBV3-1 (or the pseudogene TRBV3-2) and TRBJ2-7, with 8 bases matching TRBD1. Trimming cost V 0 bases and J 5 bases; bases outside gene matches: 6. Germline-derived CDR1 and CDR2 are LGHDT and YNNKEL (reference sequence). This CDR3 contains 15 residues. The CDR3 here is CASSQDRQGAHEQYF. DNA of the CDR3: TGTGCCAGCAGCCAAGATCGGCAGGGGGCCCACGAGCAGTACTTC.

Points on this clone: This sample also contains other DNA sequences that code for the same CDR3. V usage is TRBV25-1 and J usage is TRBJ2-7; TRBD2 is a possible D gene (5 bases). Germline assignment: CDR1 MGHDK and CDR2 SYGVNS. The CDR3 covers 12 residues. Trimming took off 2 bases at V and 3 bases at J, with 5 bases between the two ends. The CDR3 DNA reads TGTGCCAGCAGTGAAGGGAGCTACGAGCAGTACTTC. Translating it yields CASSEGSYEQYF.

The rearrangement links TRBV10-2 to TRBJ2-7, with 10 positions matching TRBD1. Germline V gene data show CDR1 as WSHSY and CDR2 as SAAADI. Trimming took 0 bases from V and 2 from J; bases not matched to a gene: 1. This CDR3 has 15 residues. The CDR3 loop is CASSESTGGPYEQYF. CDR3 sequence (DNA): TGCGCCAGCAGTGAGTCGACAGGGGGCCCCTACGAGCAGTACTTC.

The chain couples TRBV6-6 to TRBJ2-2; a weak D match, TRBD2 (5 bases). The CDR3 totals 14 residues. Germline-derived CDR1 and CDR2 are MNHNY and SVGAGI (reference sequence). V shed 0 bases and J shed 5 bases, with 7 bases lying between them. Here the CDR3 reads CASSYSPGTGELFF. The DNA for the CDR3 is TGTGCCAGCAGTTACTCGCCGGGGACCGGGGAGCTGTTTTTT.

The V call is TRBV11-2, the J call TRBJ1-2; unclear D gene. This CDR3 region has 14 residues. CDR1 and CDR2 (germline): SGHAT, FQNNGV. The ends were cut back, 5 bases at V and 5 bases at J, with 15 bases in the middle. The CDR3 DNA reads TGTGCCAGCAGCCCCCTTTTGAGCCCTTATGGCTACACCTTC. It translates to CASSPLLSPYGYTF.